A selection of T cell receptor beta chains follows, all from one sample in a study of response to subunit inactivated influenza vaccine. TCRdb re-analysed the RT-PCR reads in MiXCR, keeping a single row per CDR3 protein. The sample carries roughly 790,000 distinct CDR3 sequences, less than 25% recorded once. The sequences come from PBMCs from blood, collected more than 4 days after vaccination. The source is a man aged 45-65 years who received an inactivated influenza vaccine. Both conserved end residues are part of each CDR3. Each record gives: D gene, J gene, V gene, clone size, CDR3 protein, CDR3 DNA. A D gene is named only where the DNA matches it firmly. Clone size is given for some rows only: seen once, a few or many times, or a class if the clone is expanded.

d_gene: .
j_gene: TRBJ2-7
v_gene: TRBV7-2
abundance: .
CDR3aa: CASSFQYPYEQYF
CDR3nt: TGTGCCAGCAGCTTTCAGTACCCCTACGAGCAGTACTTC

d_gene: .
j_gene: TRBJ1-5
v_gene: TRBV6-2/TRBV6-3
abundance: few
CDR3aa: CASSDPGVRPQHF
CDR3nt: TGTGCCAGCAGTGACCCCGGTGTGCGGCCCCAGCATTTT

d_gene: TRBD2
j_gene: TRBJ2-1
v_gene: TRBV10-1
abundance: .
CDR3aa: CASSELAGSNVEQFF
CDR3nt: TGCGCCAGCAGCGAGCTAGCGGGGTCTAATGTTGAGCAGTTCTTC

d_gene: TRBD2
j_gene: TRBJ2-3
v_gene: TRBV28
abundance: few
CDR3aa: CANSKRGGLFDTQYF
CDR3nt: TGTGCCAACTCGAAGCGGGGGGGTCTGTTTGATACGCAGTATTTT

d_gene: .
j_gene: TRBJ2-7
v_gene: TRBV5-1
abundance: few
CDR3aa: CASSDGIPYEQYF
CDR3nt: TGCGCCAGCAGTGATGGGATTCCTTACGAGCAGTACTTC

d_gene: TRBD1
j_gene: TRBJ1-1
v_gene: TRBV19
abundance: .
CDR3aa: CATSPGTGYTEAFF
CDR3nt: TGTGCCACTTCCCCAGGGACAGGCTACACTGAAGCTTTCTTT

d_gene: .
j_gene: TRBJ2-7
v_gene: TRBV4-3
abundance: few
CDR3aa: CASSQDLRGLYEQYF
CDR3nt: TGCGCCAGCAGCCAAGATCTGCGCGGATTATACGAGCAGTACTTC

d_gene: .
j_gene: TRBJ2-3
v_gene: TRBV20-1
abundance: few
CDR3aa: CSARADGAGDTQYF
CDR3nt: TGCAGTGCTAGGGCCGATGGGGCGGGGGATACGCAGTATTTT

d_gene: TRBD2
j_gene: TRBJ2-5
v_gene: TRBV6-1
abundance: once
CDR3aa: CASRALAGGPWETQYF
CDR3nt: TGTGCCAGCAGAGCCCTAGCGGGAGGGCCTTGGGAGACCCAGTACTTC

d_gene: TRBD2
j_gene: TRBJ2-1
v_gene: TRBV10-3
abundance: .
CDR3aa: CAISDTSGTTNYNEQFF
CDR3nt: TGTGCCATCAGCGACACTAGCGGGACCACTAATTACAATGAGCAGTTCTTC

d_gene: TRBD1
j_gene: TRBJ2-7
v_gene: TRBV10-1
abundance: .
CDR3aa: CASSGSTGGFEQYF
CDR3nt: TGCGCCAGCAGTGGGTCAACAGGGGGGTTCGAGCAGTACTTC

d_gene: TRBD2
j_gene: TRBJ2-2
v_gene: TRBV5-6
abundance: few
CDR3aa: CASSLAGTSGRKNTGELFF
CDR3nt: TGTGCCAGCAGCTTGGCCGGGACTAGCGGGAGAAAGAACACCGGGGAGCTGTTTTTT

d_gene: TRBD2
j_gene: TRBJ2-3
v_gene: TRBV10-3
abundance: few
CDR3aa: CATHNIGTTSTDTQYF
CDR3nt: TGTGCCACCCACAACATCGGGACTACTAGCACAGATACGCAGTATTTT

d_gene: TRBD2
j_gene: TRBJ2-1
v_gene: TRBV20-1
abundance: .
CDR3aa: CSATRDYSYNEQFF
CDR3nt: TGCAGTGCAACCCGGGACTACTCCTACAATGAGCAGTTCTTC

d_gene: .
j_gene: TRBJ2-7
v_gene: TRBV18
abundance: .
CDR3aa: CASSPGGPGHVSYEQYF
CDR3nt: TGTGCCAGCTCACCGGGTGGACCGGGACACGTATCCTACGAGCAGTACTTC

d_gene: .
j_gene: TRBJ2-5
v_gene: TRBV7-9
abundance: .
CDR3aa: CASSLVASGLETQYF
CDR3nt: TGTGCCAGCAGCTTAGTAGCTTCAGGTTTGGAGACCCAGTACTTC